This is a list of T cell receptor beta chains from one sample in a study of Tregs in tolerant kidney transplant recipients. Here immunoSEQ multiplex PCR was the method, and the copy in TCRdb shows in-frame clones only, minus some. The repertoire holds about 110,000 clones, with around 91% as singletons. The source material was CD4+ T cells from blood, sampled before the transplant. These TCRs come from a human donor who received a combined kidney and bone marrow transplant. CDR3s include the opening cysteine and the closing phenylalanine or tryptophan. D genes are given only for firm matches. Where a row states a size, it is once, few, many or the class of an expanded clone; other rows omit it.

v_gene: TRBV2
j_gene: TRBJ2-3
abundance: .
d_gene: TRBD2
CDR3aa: CASSALAGGPDTQYF
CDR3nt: TGTGCCAGCAGCGCTCTAGCGGGAGGGCCAGATACGCAGTATTTT

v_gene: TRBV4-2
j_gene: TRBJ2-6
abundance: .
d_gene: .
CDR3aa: CASSQDAYSGANVLTF
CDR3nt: TGTGCCAGCAGCCAAGACGCGTATTCTGGGGCCAACGTCCTGACTTTC

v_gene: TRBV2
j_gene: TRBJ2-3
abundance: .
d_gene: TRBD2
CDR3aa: CASSDVHGGGTDTQYF
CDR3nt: TGTGCCAGCAGTGATGTACACGGGGGGGGCACAGATACGCAGTATTTT

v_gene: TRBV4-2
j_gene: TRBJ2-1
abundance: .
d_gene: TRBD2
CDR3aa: CASSHVTSGGATNEQFF
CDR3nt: TGTGCCAGCAGCCACGTCACTAGCGGGGGGGCAACAAATGAGCAGTTCTTC

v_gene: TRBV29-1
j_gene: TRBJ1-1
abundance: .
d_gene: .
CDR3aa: CSVENRLNTEAFF
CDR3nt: TGCAGCGTTGAAAACAGGCTGAACACTGAAGCTTTCTTT

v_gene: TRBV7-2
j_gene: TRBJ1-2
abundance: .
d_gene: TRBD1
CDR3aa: CASSLASGGSGGSSFGYTF
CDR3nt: TGTGCCAGCAGCTTAGCCTCCGGGGGCTCAGGGGGCTCGTCTTTTGGCTACACCTTC

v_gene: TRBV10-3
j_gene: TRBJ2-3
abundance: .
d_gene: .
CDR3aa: CAISESRSRTDTQYF
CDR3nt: TGTGCCATCAGTGAGTCAAGAAGTCGGACAGATACGCAGTATTTT

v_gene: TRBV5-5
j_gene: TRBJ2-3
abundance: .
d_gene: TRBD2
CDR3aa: CASSRGIGTSGVTDTQYF
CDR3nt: TGTGCCAGCAGCCGCGGGATTGGGACTAGCGGGGTCACAGATACGCAGTATTTT

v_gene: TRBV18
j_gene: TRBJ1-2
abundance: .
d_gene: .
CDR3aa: CASSPGNYGYTF
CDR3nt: TGTGCCAGCTCGCCCGGGAACTATGGCTACACCTTC

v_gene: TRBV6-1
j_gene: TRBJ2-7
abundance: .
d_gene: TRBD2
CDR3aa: CASRRLAGGYYEQYF
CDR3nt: TGTGCCAGCAGGAGACTAGCGGGAGGATACTACGAGCAGTACTTC

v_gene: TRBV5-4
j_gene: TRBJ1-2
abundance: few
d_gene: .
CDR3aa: CASSADSGIGRNGYTF
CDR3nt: TGTGCCAGCAGCGCCGACTCCGGGATAGGCAGGAATGGCTACACCTTC

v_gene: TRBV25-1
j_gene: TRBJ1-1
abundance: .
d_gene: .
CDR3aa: CASSELAGEAFF
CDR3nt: TGTGCCAGCAGTGAATTGGCGGGTGAAGCTTTCTTT

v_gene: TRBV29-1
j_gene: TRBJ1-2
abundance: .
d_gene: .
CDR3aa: CSVRDSPNGYTF
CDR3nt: TGCAGCGTTCGCGACAGCCCGAATGGCTACACCTTC

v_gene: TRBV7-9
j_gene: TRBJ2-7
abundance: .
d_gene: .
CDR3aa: CASSLDTPYEQYF
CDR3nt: TGTGCCAGCAGCCTGGACACGCCCTACGAGCAGTACTTC

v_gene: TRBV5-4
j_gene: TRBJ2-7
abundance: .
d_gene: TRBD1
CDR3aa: CASSLDRGWHEQYF
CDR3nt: TGTGCCAGCAGCTTGGACAGGGGGTGGCACGAGCAGTACTTC

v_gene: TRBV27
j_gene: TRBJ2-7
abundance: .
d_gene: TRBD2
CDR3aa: CASSTYRFSGGRSYEQYF
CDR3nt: TGTGCCAGCAGTACCTACCGTTTTAGCGGGGGACGCTCCTACGAGCAGTACTTC

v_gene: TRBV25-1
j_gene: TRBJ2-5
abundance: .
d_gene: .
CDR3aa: CASRTGGGRGQETQYF
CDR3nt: TGTGCCAGCAGGACGGGGGGCGGGAGAGGGCAAGAGACCCAGTACTTC

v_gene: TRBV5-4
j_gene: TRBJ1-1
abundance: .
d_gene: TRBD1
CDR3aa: CASSPDRAGYFAEAFF
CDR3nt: TGTGCCAGCAGTCCAGACAGGGCAGGCTATTTCGCTGAAGCTTTCTTT

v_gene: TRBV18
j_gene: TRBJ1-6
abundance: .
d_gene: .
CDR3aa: CASSPGGGNSPLHF
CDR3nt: TGTGCCAGCTCACCCGGGGGGGGAAATTCACCCCTCCACTTT

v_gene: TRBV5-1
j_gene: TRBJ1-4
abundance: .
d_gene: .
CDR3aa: CASRVGGIREKLFF
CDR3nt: TGCGCCAGCAGAGTTGGCGGGATTAGAGAAAAACTGTTTTTT

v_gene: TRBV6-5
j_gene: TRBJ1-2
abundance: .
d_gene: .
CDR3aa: CASSRGRLGYGYTF
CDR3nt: TGTGCCAGCAGTCGCGGGAGACTGGGGTATGGCTACACCTTC

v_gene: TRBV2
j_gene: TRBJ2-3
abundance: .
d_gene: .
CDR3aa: CASSARDSSTQYF
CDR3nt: TGTGCCAGCAGTGCCCGGGACTCCTCGACGCAGTATTTT

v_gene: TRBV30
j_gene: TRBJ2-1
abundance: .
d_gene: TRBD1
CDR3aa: CAWSVRGGDRGRNEQFF
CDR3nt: TGTGCCTGGAGTGTACGGGGAGGGGACAGGGGCCGCAATGAGCAGTTCTTC

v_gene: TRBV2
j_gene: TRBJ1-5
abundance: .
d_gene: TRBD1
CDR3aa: CASNRGGGQPQHF
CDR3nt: TGTGCCAGCAACAGGGGGGGAGGTCAGCCCCAGCATTTT

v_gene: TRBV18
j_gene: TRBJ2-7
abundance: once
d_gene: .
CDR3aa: CASSPDRSSYEQYF
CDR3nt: TGTGCCAGCTCTCCGGACAGAAGCTCCTACGAGCAGTACTTC

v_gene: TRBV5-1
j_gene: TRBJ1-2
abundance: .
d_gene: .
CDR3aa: CASSLGHRGYTF
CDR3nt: TGCGCCAGCAGCTTGGGACATCGGGGCTACACCTTC

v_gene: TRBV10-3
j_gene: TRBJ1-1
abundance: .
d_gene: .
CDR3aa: CAISEWGKGSSEAFF
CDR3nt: TGTGCCATCAGTGAGTGGGGTAAAGGGAGCAGCGAAGCTTTCTTT

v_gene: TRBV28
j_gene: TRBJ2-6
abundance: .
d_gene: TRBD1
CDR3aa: CASSPGQGALGANVLTF
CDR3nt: TGTGCCAGCAGTCCGGGACAGGGGGCGCTTGGGGCCAACGTCCTGACTTTC

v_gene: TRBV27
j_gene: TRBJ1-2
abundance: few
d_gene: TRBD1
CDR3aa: CASSQGDHGYTF
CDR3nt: TGTGCCAGCAGCCAGGGGGATCATGGCTACACCTTC

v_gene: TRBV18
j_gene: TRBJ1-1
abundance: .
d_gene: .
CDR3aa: CASSPQRNTEAFF
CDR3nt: TGTGCCAGCTCACCACAGAGGAACACTGAAGCTTTCTTT

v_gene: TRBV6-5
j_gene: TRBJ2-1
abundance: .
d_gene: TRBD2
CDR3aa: CASSTSGGYYNEQFF
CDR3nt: TGTGCCAGCAGCACAAGCGGGGGCTACTACAATGAGCAGTTCTTC

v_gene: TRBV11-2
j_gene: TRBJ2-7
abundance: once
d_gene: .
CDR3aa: CASSPTSQGFYEQYF
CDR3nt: TGTGCCAGCAGCCCAACCTCTCAGGGTTTCTACGAGCAGTACTTC

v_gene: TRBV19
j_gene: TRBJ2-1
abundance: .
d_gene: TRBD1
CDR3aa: CASSRGQGISSYNEQFF
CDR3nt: TGTGCCAGTAGTAGGGGACAGGGAATTTCGTCCTACAATGAGCAGTTCTTC

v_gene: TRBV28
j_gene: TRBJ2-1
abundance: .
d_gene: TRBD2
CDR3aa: CASRDSPGTSGSNEQFF
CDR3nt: TGTGCCAGCAGGGACTCACCCGGGACTAGCGGGAGTAATGAGCAGTTCTTC

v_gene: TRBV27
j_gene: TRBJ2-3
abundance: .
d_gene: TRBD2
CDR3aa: CASSLAGDPTDTQYF
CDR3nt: TGTGCCAGCAGCCTAGCGGGGGACCCCACAGATACGCAGTATTTT